Listed below are T cell receptor beta chains from one sample, sequenced in a study of blood T cell repertoires in COVID-19. The assay was immunoSEQ multiplex PCR, and TCRdb's table has in-frame clones only and misses some. The sample has more than 250,000 clones, about 80% seen once. The sequencing sample was made of peripheral blood. These receptors were collected from a human donor in a cohort sampled during active COVID-19. Both conserved end residues are part of each CDR3. The order of the fields is V gene, J gene, D gene, clone size, CDR3 protein, CDR3 DNA. The D gene is left open where the match is weak. Size tells how often a clone was seen (once, few, many) or the class of an expanded clone, and some rows leave it out.

V gene: TRBV11-2; J gene: TRBJ1-2; D gene: .; clone size: once; CDR3 protein: CASSLGAGYGYTF; CDR3 DNA: TGTGCCAGCAGCTTAGGAGCGGGTTATGGCTACACCTTC
V gene: TRBV19; J gene: TRBJ2-7; D gene: .; clone size: .; CDR3 protein: CASSIQNSYEQYF; CDR3 DNA: TGTGCCAGTAGTATTCAGAACTCCTACGAGCAGTACTTC
V gene: TRBV21-1; J gene: TRBJ1-5; D gene: .; clone size: few; CDR3 protein: CASSISGDRSNQPQHF; CDR3 DNA: TGTGCCAGCAGCATTTCAGGGGATCGGAGCAATCAGCCCCAGCATTTT
V gene: TRBV15; J gene: TRBJ1-5; D gene: TRBD1; clone size: .; CDR3 protein: CATSTGGVQPQHF; CDR3 DNA: TGTGCCACCAGCACAGGGGGAGTCCAGCCCCAGCATTTT
V gene: TRBV24-1; J gene: TRBJ1-5; D gene: TRBD1; clone size: .; CDR3 protein: CATSDSGRGDQPQHF; CDR3 DNA: TGTGCCACCAGTGATTCGGGCAGGGGGGATCAGCCCCAGCATTTT
V gene: TRBV6-5; J gene: TRBJ2-7; D gene: .; clone size: .; CDR3 protein: CASSYSTGSSLHTTF; CDR3 DNA: TGTGCCAGCAGTTACTCGACAGGTTCATCGCTTCACACGACTTTC
V gene: TRBV7-2; J gene: TRBJ1-2; D gene: .; clone size: .; CDR3 protein: CASSPYGGNYGYTF; CDR3 DNA: TGTGCCAGCAGCCCGTACGGGGGGAACTATGGCTACACCTTC
V gene: TRBV15; J gene: TRBJ1-4; D gene: .; clone size: .; CDR3 protein: CATRGGGEKLFF; CDR3 DNA: TGTGCCACCAGGGGGGGTGGGGAAAAACTGTTTTTT
V gene: TRBV7-9; J gene: TRBJ1-4; D gene: TRBD1; clone size: few; CDR3 protein: CASSSGQTNEKLFF; CDR3 DNA: TGTGCCAGCAGTTCGGGACAGACTAATGAAAAACTGTTTTTT
V gene: TRBV20-1; J gene: TRBJ1-1; D gene: TRBD1; clone size: .; CDR3 protein: CSAIESFDRGFPMNTEAFF; CDR3 DNA: TGCAGTGCTATTGAGAGTTTCGACAGGGGGTTCCCGATGAACACTGAAGCTTTCTTT
V gene: TRBV10-2; J gene: TRBJ2-3; D gene: .; clone size: .; CDR3 protein: CASSDPRPRYTQYF; CDR3 DNA: TGCGCCAGCAGTGATCCACGACCGCGGTATACGCAGTATTTT
V gene: TRBV5-4; J gene: TRBJ1-3; D gene: .; clone size: few; CDR3 protein: CASSAGRQGTGNTIYF; CDR3 DNA: TGTGCCAGCAGCGCCGGACGGCAGGGAACCGGAAACACCATATATTTT
V gene: TRBV7-2; J gene: TRBJ2-7; D gene: TRBD1; clone size: .; CDR3 protein: CASSSRTGEREQYF; CDR3 DNA: TGTGCCAGCAGCTCCCGGACAGGAGAGAGGGAGCAGTACTTC
V gene: TRBV6-5; J gene: TRBJ1-3; D gene: .; clone size: few; CDR3 protein: CASSRRGFGNTIYF; CDR3 DNA: TGTGCCAGCAGTAGACGGGGGTTCGGAAACACCATATATTTT
V gene: TRBV2; J gene: TRBJ1-2; D gene: .; clone size: .; CDR3 protein: CASSDPGETYGYTF; CDR3 DNA: TGTGCCAGCAGTGATCCAGGGGAGACCTATGGCTACACCTTC
V gene: TRBV28; J gene: TRBJ1-4; D gene: .; clone size: .; CDR3 protein: CASSSMGALGEKLFF; CDR3 DNA: TGTGCCAGCAGTTCTATGGGGGCATTAGGGGAAAAACTGTTTTTT
V gene: TRBV6-2/TRBV6-3; J gene: TRBJ1-2; D gene: TRBD1; clone size: .; CDR3 protein: CASSPDRAGGYTF; CDR3 DNA: TGTGCCAGCAGCCCCGACAGGGCGGGCGGCTACACCTTC
V gene: TRBV6-6; J gene: TRBJ1-5; D gene: .; clone size: .; CDR3 protein: CASSPIINQPQHF; CDR3 DNA: TGTGCCAGCAGCCCTATTATTAATCAGCCCCAGCATTTT